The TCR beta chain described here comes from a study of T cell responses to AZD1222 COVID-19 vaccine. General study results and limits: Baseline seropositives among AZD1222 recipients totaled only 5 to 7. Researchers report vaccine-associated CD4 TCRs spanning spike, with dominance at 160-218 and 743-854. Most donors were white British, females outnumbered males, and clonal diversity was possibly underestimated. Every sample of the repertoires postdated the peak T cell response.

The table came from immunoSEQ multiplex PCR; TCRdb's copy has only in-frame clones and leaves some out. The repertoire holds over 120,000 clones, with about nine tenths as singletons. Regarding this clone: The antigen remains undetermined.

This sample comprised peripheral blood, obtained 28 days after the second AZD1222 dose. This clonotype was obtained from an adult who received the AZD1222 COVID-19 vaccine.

Here the CDR3 reads CASSSSGAGNTGELFF. DNA for the CDR3: TGTGCCAGCAGTAGCTCGGGGGCCGGAAACACCGGGGAGCTGTTTTTT. The gene calls are TRBV9 and TRBJ2-2, with D perhaps matching TRBD1 or TRBD2 (6 bases each). This CDR3 is 16 amino acids long. The V gene's germline CDR1 is SGDLS and CDR2 YYNGEE. V lost 5 bases, J lost 2 bases, and 16 bases lay in between.